The 22 T cell receptor beta chains presented below share a single source sample, sequenced in a study of cytomegalovirus exposure and HLA in healthy donors. The PCR was carried out with 60 Vbeta primers and 13 Jbeta primers. TCRdb's copy holds only in-frame clones and misses some; the assay was immunoSEQ multiplex PCR. In the table there are 100,000 to 120,000 clones, around 83% of which are singletons. Sequencing was performed on PBMCs. Receptors were obtained from a woman aged 60-75 years in good health and CMV-seropositive.

This chain connects TRBV18 to TRBJ1-4; 7 bases are shared with TRBD1. Germline CDR1 is KGHSH and CDR2 is LQKENI. Germline trimming cut 7 bases from V and 4 bases from J; bases unmatched to any gene: 3. The CDR3 runs 13 residues. CDR3 protein: CASYRGLNEKLFF. The CDR3 DNA reads TGTGCCAGCTACAGGGGACTTAATGAAAAACTGTTTTTT.

The chain couples TRBV6-8 to TRBJ1-5, with 10 bases identical to TRBD1. Trimming took 0 bases from V and 0 from J; bases not matched to a gene: 20. CDR1 is MNHGY, CDR2 SAAAGT, per germline. This CDR3 is 23 amino acids long. The CDR3 region is CASSYSTVFGRTGGDYSNQPQHF. CDR3 coding DNA: TGTGCCAGCAGTTACTCAACCGTCTTCGGTCGGACAGGGGGAGATTATAGCAATCAGCCCCAGCATTTT.

The chain employs TRBV6-5 and TRBJ1-1, with D maybe TRBD1 (6 bases). V was cut by 5 bases and J by 3 bases, with 13 bases left in between. The length of the CDR3 is 14 residues. The germline V gene has CDR1 MNHEY and CDR2 SVGAGI. The CDR3 loop reads CASSEYRADTEAFF. In DNA, the CDR3 is TGTGCCAGCAGTGAATACAGGGCAGACACTGAAGCTTTCTTT.

V is TRBV9 and J is TRBJ1-2; 9 bases fit TRBD1. The junction had 9 bases not matched to a gene; V was cut back by 4 bases and J by 5 bases. The CDR3 runs to 15 residues. Germline V gene data show CDR1 as SGDLS and CDR2 as YYNGEE. The CDR3 spells CASSPRQGTGYGYTF. In nucleotides, the CDR3 is TGTGCCAGCAGCCCCCGACAGGGGACAGGGTATGGCTACACCTTC. The full variable domain, in which reference TRBV9 and TRBJ1-2 provide the parts outside the CDR3, is DSGVTQTPKHLITATGQRVTLRCSPRSGDLSVYWYQQSLDQGLQFLIQYYNGEERAKGNILERFSAQQFPDLHSELNLSSLELGDSALYFCASSPRQGTGYGYTFGSGTRLTVV.

The CDR3, as DNA: TGTGCCACCAGCAGAGGAGGCGGCCTAGCGCCAACCTACAATGAGCAGTTCTTC. The encoded protein is CATSRGGGLAPTYNEQFF. The chain is built from TRBV15 and TRBJ2-1; possible D gene TRBD2, 6 bases. With 1 base removed from V and 2 bases from J, the gap between germline ends came to 18 bases. Per the germline V gene, CDR1 is LNHNV and CDR2 is YYDKDF (reference sequence). This CDR3 is 18 amino acids long.

The chain is built from TRBV6-5 and TRBJ1-1; 7 bases map to TRBD1. The V gene end was trimmed by 5 bases and the J gene end by 7 bases; junction bases not matched to a gene: 7. The CDR3 extends over 13 amino acids. The germline CDR1 and CDR2 sequences are MNHEY and SVGAGI. CDR3 amino acids: CASSRDREFEAFF. Written as DNA, the CDR3 is TGTGCCAGCAGTCGGGACAGAGAATTTGAAGCTTTCTTT.

J is TRBJ2-1 and V is TRBV2; 8 bases fit TRBD1. The CDR3 runs 16 residues. Losses at the gene ends were 3 bases for V and 5 bases for J; bases not matched to a gene: 9. Germline V gene sequence: CDR1 SNHLY, CDR2 FYNNEI. As DNA, the CDR3 is TGTGCCAGCAGTGATTTGGTAGGACAGGGTCACAATGAGCAGTTCTTC. Translating gives CASSDLVGQGHNEQFF.

The rearrangement uses TRBV6-5 and TRBJ2-3; D is ambiguous. Germline CDR1 and CDR2: MNHEY and SVGAGI. The V gene lost 0 bases and the J gene lost 0 bases, with 7 bases spanning the gap. The CDR3 length is 15 residues. CDR3 amino acids: CASSYSRRSTDTQYF. The CDR3 coding sequence is TGTGCCAGCAGTTACTCAAGGAGAAGCACAGATACGCAGTATTTT.

The rearrangement links TRBV28 to TRBJ2-5; TRBD2 aligns across 13 bases. The length of the CDR3 is 18 residues. The ends lost 7 bases at V and 5 bases at J; junction bases unmatched: 16. Germline assignment: CDR1 MDHEN and CDR2 SYDVKM. In DNA, the CDR3 is TGTGCCAGCATCCCGGCCGGGACTAGCGGGACTGGCGGGGAGACCCAGTACTTC. Protein: CASIPAGTSGTGGETQYF.

The chain employs TRBV15 and TRBJ2-5; D remains unclear. Per the germline V gene, CDR1 is LNHNV and CDR2 is YYDKDF (reference sequence). The CDR3 is 15 residues long. Trimming pared 4 bases from V and 1 base from J, leaving 13 bases between. The CDR3 sequence: CATSTLMEFQETQYF. In nucleotides, the CDR3 is TGTGCCACCAGCACCCTTATGGAGTTCCAAGAGACCCAGTACTTC.

The chain combines TRBV2 with TRBJ1-5; D is possibly TRBD1 (5 bases). V lost 3 bases, J lost 6 bases, and 6 bases lay in between. The germline V gene has CDR1 SNHLY and CDR2 FYNNEI. This CDR3 is built from 12 residues. For the CDR3, the DNA is TGTGCCAGCAGTGAGACAGCTCAGCCCCAGCATTTT. It codes for CASSETAQPQHF.

This chain joins TRBV5-1 and TRBJ2-7, with 7 bases matching TRBD1. V was pared by 4 bases and J by 3 bases, with 13 bases of the junction left unmatched. CDR1 SGHRS and CDR2 YFSETQ come from the germline V gene. The length of the CDR3 is 16 residues. The CDR3 reads CASSPETGLGIYEQYF. The CDR3 nucleotides are TGCGCCAGCAGCCCCGAGACAGGGTTGGGAATCTACGAGCAGTACTTC.

V usage is TRBV4-1 and J usage is TRBJ2-7, with 9 nucleotides matching TRBD1. J lost 2 bases, V lost 4 bases, and 21 bases had no gene match. CDR1 and CDR2 from the germline V gene are MGHRA and YSYEKL. The CDR3 length is 20 residues. This chain's CDR3 is CASSPTLPGQGHLSTYEQYF. The CDR3 DNA reads as TGCGCCAGCAGCCCCACCCTACCGGGACAGGGCCATTTATCAACCTACGAGCAGTACTTC.

J is TRBJ2-1 and V is TRBV7-8; 10 bases map to TRBD1. The CDR3 is made up of 16 amino acids. Germline CDR1 and CDR2: SGHVS and FQNEAQ. V lost 2 bases to trimming and J lost 4 bases; unmatched junction nucleotides: 5. This CDR3 is CASSLLGTGVYNEQFF. CDR3 sequence (DNA): TGTGCCAGCAGCTTACTAGGGACAGGGGTTTACAATGAGCAGTTCTTC.

The chain joins TRBV19 to TRBJ2-6; no clear D. CDR1 and CDR2 from the germline V gene are LNHDA and SQIVND (reference sequence). The CDR3 spans 15 residues. Trimming took 3 bases from V and 3 from J, leaving 9 bases between them. CDR3 nucleotides: TGTGCCAGTAGTATTTCTGGCGGTGGGGCCAACGTCCTGACTTTC. As protein: CASSISGGGANVLTF.

The rearrangement joins TRBV28 to TRBJ1-1, with D hard to call. Germline V gene data show CDR1 as MDHEN and CDR2 as SYDVKM. Trimming pared 3 bases from V and 6 bases from J, leaving 14 bases between. This CDR3 is built from 14 residues. CDR3 bases: TGTGCCAGCAGTTTTTCGCCGGCTCGGGCTGAAGCTTTCTTT. It specifies CASSFSPARAEAFF.

For this clone: Germline is not matched at one junction end, which may reflect a read error. Other DNA sequences in this sample translate to the same CDR3. The J gene is TRBJ1-1, the V gene TRBV9, with D possibly matching TRBD1 (5 bases). The CDR3 consists of 15 residues. Germline CDR1 reads SGDLS; CDR2 reads YYNGEE. The CDR3 sequence is CASSVREGRGTEAFF. CDR3 nucleotides: TGTGCCAGCAGCGTAAGGGAGGGCCGGGGCACTGAAGCCTTCTTT.

This clone was seen a single time. The V gene is TRBV9, the J gene TRBJ1-1; TRBD1 might be the D (5 bases). The length of the CDR3 is 14 residues. CDR1 SGDLS and CDR2 YYNGEE come from the germline V gene. The ends were cut back, 3 bases at V and 4 bases at J, with 13 bases in the middle. CDR3 loop: CASSADTPGTEAFF. The CDR3 bases are TGTGCCAGCAGCGCGGACACCCCGGGCACTGAAGCTTTCTTT.

A single count supports this clone. This chain uses TRBV6-4 with TRBJ2-1; unclear D gene. Trimming removed 4 bases from V and 7 bases from J, with 11 bases in between. The germline gives CDR1 MRHNA, CDR2 SNTAGT. The CDR3 runs to 13 residues. CDR3 amino acids: CASSAQRSNEQFF. As DNA, the CDR3 is TGTGCCAGCAGTGCCCAAAGGAGTAATGAGCAGTTCTTC.

The chain joins TRBV2 to TRBJ1-5; a weak D match, TRBD1 (5 bases). This CDR3 contains 13 residues. Germline CDR1 reads SNHLY; CDR2 reads FYNNEI. Trimming stripped 8 bases from V and 4 bases from J, with 12 bases between. CDR3 DNA sequence: TGTGCCAGCTTGAGACAGCAGAATCAGCCCCAGCATTTT. Amino acids: CASLRQQNQPQHF.

With respect to this clone: Other DNA variants within this sample encode the same CDR3. V gene TRBV19 combines with J gene TRBJ1-1; D gene ambiguous. Germline CDR1 reads LNHDA; CDR2 reads SQIVND (reference sequence). The CDR3 has 12 residues. V gave up 4 bases and J gave up 4 bases, with 7 bases separating them. This CDR3 reads CASSTSPTEAFF. Here the CDR3 DNA reads TGTGCCAGTAGTACCTCTCCCACTGAAGCTTTCTTT.

The CDR3 region is CASGSENSYNEQFF. The CDR3 coding sequence is TGTGCTAGTGGTTCGGAGAACTCCTACAATGAGCAGTTCTTC. This sequence joins TRBV12-5 and TRBJ2-1; unclear D gene. CDR3 length equals 14 residues. The germline V and J ends were trimmed by 4 bases and 0 bases, with 7 bases remaining between them. Per the germline V gene, CDR1 is LGHNT and CDR2 is FRNRAP.